The 11 T cell receptor beta chains presented below share a single source sample, sequenced in a study of OX40 agonist ivuxolimab in advanced cancers. Profiled with immunoSEQ multiplex PCR; TCRdb holds only in-frame clones, not every one. There are 60,000 to 70,000 clones in the sample; 80% occur only once, and 0.95% to 1.5% lies in the top ten. The sequenced sample was CD4+ or CD8+ T cells sorted from blood, obtained in a trial of the OX40 agonist ivuxolimab. Receptors were obtained from an adult with an advanced solid tumor such as melanoma, head and neck, liver or kidney cancer.

This chain links TRBV2 with TRBJ2-1; the match to TRBD2 covers 14 bases. V was clipped by 5 bases and J by 3 bases; unmatched bases: 6. The CDR3 totals 17 residues. The germline CDR1 and CDR2 sequences are SNHLY and FYNNEI. The DNA of the CDR3 is TGTGCCAGCAGTCCTCGACTAGCGGGGGGGTTCTACAATGAGCAGTTCTTC. Its protein is CASSPRLAGGFYNEQFF.

The CDR3 DNA reads as TGTGCCAGCAGCCCTATGGGCCTGAACACTGAAGCTTTCTTT. Protein product: CASSPMGLNTEAFF. The rearrangement links TRBV7-2 to TRBJ1-1; D is undetermined. The germline V gene encodes CDR1 SGHTA and CDR2 FQGNSA. V shed 5 bases and J shed 0 bases, with 10 bases lying between them. This CDR3 is 14 amino acids long.

The chain has TRBV10-3 and TRBJ1-3; D is perhaps TRBD1 (6 bases). The CDR3 loop spans 13 amino acids. The germline V gene has CDR1 ENHRY and CDR2 SYGVKD. With 9 bases removed from V and 2 bases from J, the gap between germline ends came to 11 bases. This CDR3 reads CAIAGGTGNTIYF. CDR3 nucleotide sequence: TGTGCCATTGCGGGGGGCACTGGAAACACCATATATTTT.

The chain combines TRBV29-1 with TRBJ2-1; D gene ambiguous. Between the trimmed V and J ends, which lost 4 bases and 8 bases, there was a span of 12 bases. From germline, CDR1 is SQVTM and CDR2 ANQGSEA. This CDR3 is 12 amino acids long. The CDR3 DNA is TGCAGCGTTGCCCGAAGTGGGGATGAGCAGTTCTTC. It encodes CSVARSGDEQFF.

This clone was seen only a few times. V gene TRBV19 combines with J gene TRBJ1-1, with 7 nucleotides matching TRBD1. The CDR3 has 14 residues. Germline V gives CDR1 LNHDA, CDR2 SQIVND (reference sequence). V lost 7 bases to trimming and J lost 5 bases; unmatched junction nucleotides: 10. CDR3 sequence: CASNPQGVGTEAFF. DNA for the CDR3: TGTGCCAGTAACCCTCAGGGGGTGGGGACTGAAGCTTTCTTT.

This clone was seen more than once but under ten times. The chain carries TRBV7-2 and TRBJ2-7; D could derive from TRBD1 or TRBD2 (7 bases each). The CDR3 is 15 residues long. Per the germline V gene, CDR1 is SGHTA and CDR2 is FQGNSA. Trimming removed 5 bases from V and 3 bases from J, with 17 bases in between. Here the CDR3 DNA reads TGTGCCAGCAGCCCAGGGGGGGCCGGGGGCTACGAGCAGTACTTC. It translates to CASSPGGAGGYEQYF. The entire variable domain, with the rest obtained from reference TRBV7-2 and TRBJ2-7, is as follows: GAGVSQSPSNKVTEKGKDVELRCDPISGHTALYWYRQSLGQGLEFLIYFQGNSAPDKSGLPSDRFSAERTGGSVSTLTIQRTQQEDSAVYLCASSPGGAGGYEQYFGPGTRLTVT.

The chain has TRBV27 and TRBJ1-2; 7 nucleotides align to TRBD1. Germline V gene lookup returns CDR1 MNHEY and CDR2 SMNVEV (reference sequence). The CDR3 runs 18 residues. The ends lost 3 bases at V and 2 bases at J; junction bases unmatched: 15. The CDR3 DNA reads as TGTGCCAGCAGTTTTATTACAACCGGGACAGCCGGGAACTATGGCTACACCTTC. Its protein product is CASSFITTGTAGNYGYTF.

This clone is a singleton in its sample. This chain connects TRBV15 to TRBJ2-7, with TRBD2 matching over 7 bases. This CDR3 is 15 amino acids long. The germline CDR1 and CDR2 sequences are LNHNV and YYDKDF (reference sequence). Unmatched junction bases numbered 8, after V lost 0 bases and J lost 6 bases. CDR3 sequence: CATSRERLAGFEQYF. CDR3 DNA: TGTGCCACCAGCAGAGAGCGACTAGCAGGGTTCGAGCAGTACTTC.

The CDR3 region is CATSRAGGDEKLFF. The DNA for the CDR3 is TGTGCAACCAGTAGGGCCGGGGGCGATGAAAAACTGTTTTTT. This rearrangement joins TRBV19 to TRBJ1-4; tentatively, D is TRBD1 (6 bases). Germline assignment: CDR1 LNHDA and CDR2 SQIVND (reference sequence). The CDR3 loop spans 14 amino acids.

The chain combines TRBV15 with TRBJ1-4; TRBD1 matches at 7 bases. With V trimmed by 2 bases and J by 7 bases, 7 bases remained unmatched. The CDR3 spans 15 residues. Per germline, CDR1 LNHNV and CDR2 YYDKDF (reference sequence). This CDR3 is CATSRSGTEGEKLFF. The CDR3 DNA sequence: TGTGCCACCAGCAGATCCGGGACAGAGGGTGAAAAACTGTTTTTT.

This clone was observed a handful of times. The chain has TRBV11-2 and TRBJ1-4; D uncertain. Trimming left V 0 bases short and J 5 bases short, with 10 bases between. Germline lookup yields CDR1 SGHAT and CDR2 FQNNGV. The CDR3 is made up of 15 amino acids. CDR3 sequence (DNA): TGTGCCAGCAGCTTAGATGGAGCGGCGAATGAAAAACTGTTTTTT. Its translation is CASSLDGAANEKLFF.